The 10 T cell receptor beta chains in this list originate from one sample, sequenced in a study of T cell changes during pregnancy in multiple sclerosis. Some clones are missing from TCRdb's copy, which holds only in-frame ones; the method was immunoSEQ multiplex PCR. The table shows tens of thousands of clones, with around 90% occurring only once. The sequenced sample was CD4+ T cells from peripheral blood mononuclear cells, obtained after pregnancy. These receptor sequences come from a female donor in good health, enrolled as a control in a pregnancy study.

The rearrangement links TRBV27 to TRBJ2-2, with TRBD2 matching over 11 bases. Germline-derived CDR1 and CDR2 are MNHEY and SMNVEV (reference sequence). V lost 5 bases to trimming and J lost 4 bases; unmatched junction nucleotides: 6. CDR3 size: 16 residues. The DNA for the CDR3 is TGTGCCAGCAGTCAGACTAGCGGGGTTGGCACCGGGGAGCTGTTTTTT. It encodes CASSQTSGVGTGELFF.

This chain joins TRBV5-6 and TRBJ2-1; TRBD1 agrees at 8 bases. CDR3 length equals 15 residues. The V segment lost 4 bases and the J segment 2 bases; nucleotides outside the gene matches: 5. Germline CDR1 and CDR2: SGHDT and YYEEEE. The CDR3 nucleotides read TGTGCCAGCAGCCTCTCGACAGGGGCCTACAATGAGCAGTTCTTC. It is translated as CASSLSTGAYNEQFF.

The CDR3 spells CASSQTALYGYTF. CDR3 sequence (DNA): TGTGCCAGCAGTCAGACAGCGCTATATGGCTACACCTTC. The chain uses TRBV27 and TRBJ1-2; tentatively, D is TRBD1 (5 bases). Trimming cost V 5 bases and J 5 bases, with 12 bases left between them. Germline V lookup: CDR1 MNHEY, CDR2 SMNVEV (reference sequence). This CDR3 spans 13 amino acids.

J is TRBJ1-2 and V is TRBV5-1; 10 bases agree with TRBD1. Germline V lookup: CDR1 SGHRS, CDR2 YFSETQ. The V segment lost 0 bases and the J segment 9 bases; nucleotides outside the gene matches: 5. CDR3 length equals 14 residues. This chain's CDR3 is CASSLEGQGNRYTF. The CDR3, as DNA: TGCGCCAGCAGCTTGGAGGGACAGGGGAATCGCTACACCTTC.

This chain links TRBV10-3 with TRBJ2-5, with D possibly TRBD1 on 6 matching bases. The germline V gene has CDR1 ENHRY and CDR2 SYGVKD. V dropped 3 bases and J dropped 2 bases, with 13 bases sitting between them. CDR3 length equals 15 residues. CDR3 amino acids: CAISDFDTGQETQYF. The CDR3, as DNA: TGTGCCATCAGTGACTTCGACACAGGGCAAGAGACCCAGTACTTC.

The chain couples TRBV7-8 to TRBJ1-2, with a possible D match to TRBD1 (6 bases). CDR1 SGHVS and CDR2 FQNEAQ come from the germline V gene. The CDR3 extends over 14 amino acids. V was clipped by 1 base and J by 7 bases, with 13 bases between them. CDR3 DNA: TGTGCCAGCAGCTTAGTAGGGGGGGGCAGTGGCTACACCTTC. Residues: CASSLVGGGSGYTF. The full variable domain, rest sourced from reference TRBV7-8 and TRBJ1-2, is GAGVSQSPRYKVAKRGQDVALRCDPISGHVSLFWYQQALGQGPEFLTYFQNEAQLDKSGLPSDRFFAERPEGSVSTLKIQRTQQEDSAVYLCASSLVGGGSGYTFGSGTRLTVV.

J is TRBJ1-6 and V is TRBV7-2; D call uncertain. The V end lost 2 bases, the J end lost 9 bases, and 8 bases lay between the germline ends. Germline CDR1 and CDR2: SGHTA and FQGNSA. This CDR3 spans 13 amino acids. The CDR3 DNA reads as TGTGCCAGCAGCTTAAGGGAGAGTTCACCCCTCCACTTT. Amino acids: CASSLRESSPLHF. The variable domain in full, with the rest retrieved from reference TRBV7-2 and TRBJ1-6, is GAGVSQSPSNKVTEKGKDVELRCDPISGHTALYWYRQSLGQGLEFLIYFQGNSAPDKSGLPSDRFSAERTGGSVSTLTIQRTQQEDSAVYLCASSLRESSPLHFGNGTRLTVT.

V gene TRBV10-2 combines with J gene TRBJ2-7; D not resolved. Trimming took off 6 bases at V and 1 base at J, with 10 bases between the two ends. Germline V gene sequence: CDR1 WSHSY, CDR2 SAAADI. There are 13 residues in the CDR3. CDR3 protein: CASSIGFSYEQYF. Here the CDR3 DNA reads TGCGCCAGCAGCATCGGGTTTTCCTACGAGCAGTACTTC.

This sequence joins TRBV18 and TRBJ2-1, with a weak D call TRBD1 (6 bases). The V gene's germline CDR1 is KGHSH and CDR2 LQKENI. The CDR3 length is 16 residues. Trimming cost V 3 bases and J 4 bases, with 16 bases left between them. CDR3 sequence (DNA): TGTGCCAGCTCACCGGCCGGGACAAGAACTTACAATGAGCAGTTCTTC. Translated, it gives CASSPAGTRTYNEQFF.

This chain's CDR3 is CASSPRTGGHGYTF. In nucleotides, the CDR3 is TGCGCCAGCAGCCCGCGGACAGGGGGCCATGGCTACACCTTC. This chain connects TRBV5-1 to TRBJ1-2; 11 positions agree with TRBD1. Germline trimming cut 4 bases from V and 6 bases from J; bases unmatched to any gene: 5. CDR1 and CDR2 (germline): SGHRS, YFSETQ. This CDR3 has 14 amino acids.